The rows below give T cell receptor beta chains drawn from one sample of a study of graft-versus-host responses after intestinal transplantation. These TCRs are of unknown antigen specificity. Using immunoSEQ multiplex PCR, the repertoire was profiled, and TCRdb retains in-frame clones only, with some absent. The sample contains about 110,000 clones, around 90% of which appear only once. Sequencing was performed on unstimulated CD4+ T cells sorted from spleen or lymph node cells, taken before transplant. The receptors stem from a human donor who was the organ donor for an intestinal transplant. Each CDR3 is given with its conserved first and last residue. Fields, in order: V gene, clone size, D gene, J gene, CDR3 DNA, CDR3 protein. The D gene is left open where the match is weak. Clone sizes are given selectively: once, few, many, or a class where the clone is expanded.

TRBV18,NA,NA,TRBJ1-3,TGTGCCAGCTCACCCCCGGGAGCCCGCTCTGGAAACACCATATATTTT,CASSPPGARSGNTIYF
TRBV28,NA,NA,TRBJ2-7,TGTGCCAGCAGGCGACCGGGCGACTCGTCCGAGCAGTACTTC,CASRRPGDSSEQYF
TRBV6-5,few,TRBD1,TRBJ1-2,TGTGCCAGCAGTTACTCGAGTAACAGGGGGATTGGCTACACCTTC,CASSYSSNRGIGYTF
TRBV15,NA,TRBD1,TRBJ2-7,TGTGCCACCAGCAGGGACAGGGGGGCCGGATACGAGCAGTACTTC,CATSRDRGAGYEQYF
TRBV7-2,NA,TRBD1,TRBJ2-3,TGTGCCAGCAGCTCCCAACAGGGGGGCACAGATACGCAGTATTTT,CASSSQQGGTDTQYF
TRBV20-1,NA,TRBD1,TRBJ2-1,TGCAGTGCTGACAGGGACAATGAGCAGTTCTTC,CSADRDNEQFF
TRBV7-2,NA,NA,TRBJ2-2,TGTGCCAGCAGCTTTTCTAATTCCGGGGAGCTGTTTTTT,CASSFSNSGELFF
TRBV2,NA,NA,TRBJ1-2,TGTGCCAGCAGATGGCTACAGGCAAACTATGGCTACACCTTC,CASRWLQANYGYTF
TRBV19,NA,TRBD1,TRBJ1-2,TGTGCCAGTAGTATAGACCCAGACAGGGGGCGGAACTATGGCTACACCTTC,CASSIDPDRGRNYGYTF
TRBV29-1,NA,TRBD2,TRBJ2-1,TGCAGCGTTGATACGGGCGGGAGCGGTGAGCAGTTCTTC,CSVDTGGSGEQFF
TRBV19,NA,TRBD2,TRBJ2-2,TGTGCCGGCGGGAGGTACACCGGGGAGCTGTTTTTT,CAGGRYTGELFF
TRBV30,few,TRBD1,TRBJ2-3,TGTGCCTGGGCCAGACAGGGGGGATACTATACGCAGTATTTT,CAWARQGGYYTQYF
TRBV18,NA,NA,TRBJ2-3,TGTGCCAGCTCCCGACTCGATGTTGCAGGGGGGAGAGATACGCAGTATTTT,CASSRLDVAGGRDTQYF
TRBV30,NA,NA,TRBJ2-1,TGTGCCTGGAGACTAGTTTCCTACAATGAGCAGTTCTTC,CAWRLVSYNEQFF
TRBV2,once,NA,TRBJ2-5,TGTGCCAGCAAGATTTCGGAGACCCAGTACTTC,CASKISETQYF
TRBV4-3,once,NA,TRBJ1-2,TGCGCCAGCAGCCAGGGACTAATACAGGGACTCTATGGCTACACCTTC,CASSQGLIQGLYGYTF
TRBV11-2,NA,NA,TRBJ2-1,TGTGCCAGCAGCTTAGGTAGTTACAATGAGCGGTTCTTC,CASSLGSYNERFF
TRBV9,NA,NA,TRBJ2-3,TGTGCCAGCAGCGTAGGGACTCCTAGCACAGATACGCAGTATTTT,CASSVGTPSTDTQYF
TRBV28,NA,NA,TRBJ2-3,TGTGCCAGCAGCCAACAGGACTATGAGGCAGATACGCAGTATTTT,CASSQQDYEADTQYF
TRBV13,NA,TRBD2,TRBJ2-5,TGTGCCAGCAGCTCAGTAGCGGGAGTAGAGACCCAGTACTTC,CASSSVAGVETQYF
TRBV30,NA,TRBD1,TRBJ2-3,TGTGCCTGGAGTGCGGCAGGGGGCTATAGAGATACGCAGTATTTT,CAWSAAGGYRDTQYF
TRBV9,NA,NA,TRBJ2-6,TGTGCCAGCAGCGTCCTGGGGGCGCGGGCCAACGTCCTGACTTTC,CASSVLGARANVLTF
TRBV15,NA,NA,TRBJ1-6,TGTGCCACCAGCAGAGATGGACGGACCTATAATTCACCCCTCCACTTT,CATSRDGRTYNSPLHF
TRBV9,NA,TRBD2,TRBJ2-3,TGTGCCAGCAGCGTAGTCCCCTCCCCAACTAGCGGTGCTACGCAGTATTTT,CASSVVPSPTSGATQYF
TRBV6-1,NA,NA,TRBJ1-5,TGTGCCAGCAGTGGACAGCCCAATCAGCCCCAGCATTTT,CASSGQPNQPQHF
TRBV7-2,NA,TRBD2,TRBJ2-3,TGTGCCAGCAGCTTAGTCGGCGCGGGAGGTTGGGCAGATACGCAGTATTTT,CASSLVGAGGWADTQYF
TRBV9,NA,TRBD2,TRBJ2-3,TGTGCCAGCAGCGTAGGAGGCGGGAGGGACACAGATACGGAGTATTTT,CASSVGGGRDTDTEYF
TRBV7-2,NA,TRBD1,TRBJ1-2,TGTGCCAGCAGCTCCCCGACAGGGGGGGCGGGCTACACCTTC,CASSSPTGGAGYTF
TRBV7-2,NA,NA,TRBJ2-3,TGTGCCAGCAGCCGAGGGGGGGACGGCACAGATACGCAGTATTTT,CASSRGGDGTDTQYF
TRBV5-1,NA,TRBD1,TRBJ1-2,TGCGCCAGCAGCCAACAGGGGGCTGATGGCTACACCTTC,CASSQQGADGYTF
TRBV9,once,NA,TRBJ2-7,TGTGCCAGCAGCGCGGAGGGACAGCCCTACGAGCAGTACTTC,CASSAEGQPYEQYF
TRBV29-1,NA,TRBD1,TRBJ1-4,TGCAGCGCGGGACAGTCGCCGGGCGAAAAACTGTTTTTT,CSAGQSPGEKLFF
TRBV19,NA,NA,TRBJ2-2,TGTGCCAGTAGTATAATGTTCCAGGGGCGAACCGGGGAGCTGTTTTTT,CASSIMFQGRTGELFF
TRBV28,NA,TRBD1,TRBJ1-4,TGTGCCACAACAGGGGGCGCAAATGAAAAACTGTTTTTT,CATTGGANEKLFF
TRBV4-2,NA,TRBD2,TRBJ2-1,TGTGCCAGCAGCCAAGTACCTAGCGGGAGGGCCGTTGGTGAGCAGTTCTTC,CASSQVPSGRAVGEQFF
TRBV5-6,NA,TRBD1,TRBJ2-3,TGTGCCAGCAGCTTAGGTGACAGGGACCCAGATACGCAGTATTTT,CASSLGDRDPDTQYF